The sequence of this T cell receptor (beta chain) was determined in a study of T cell changes during pregnancy in multiple sclerosis. V was clipped by 2 bases and J by 6 bases; unmatched bases: 9. CDR1 GTSNPN and CDR2 SVGIG come from the germline V gene (reference sequence). The CDR3 totals 16 residues. The repertoire was sequenced with immunoSEQ multiplex PCR; TCRdb's copy has only in-frame clones and lacks some. Seen here are around 130,000 clones, around 97% observed once, and the top ten hold around 0.46%. This clone appeared a single time. The clonotype comes from a female donor with multiple sclerosis, enrolled in a pregnancy study. The chain uses TRBV30 and TRBJ2-1; 11 bases match TRBD2. The sequences come from peripheral blood, collected after pregnancy. The chain's CDR3 is CAWSTRLAGIANEQFF. CDR3 in DNA: TGTGCCTGGAGTACCCGACTAGCGGGAATCGCCAATGAGCAGTTCTTC.